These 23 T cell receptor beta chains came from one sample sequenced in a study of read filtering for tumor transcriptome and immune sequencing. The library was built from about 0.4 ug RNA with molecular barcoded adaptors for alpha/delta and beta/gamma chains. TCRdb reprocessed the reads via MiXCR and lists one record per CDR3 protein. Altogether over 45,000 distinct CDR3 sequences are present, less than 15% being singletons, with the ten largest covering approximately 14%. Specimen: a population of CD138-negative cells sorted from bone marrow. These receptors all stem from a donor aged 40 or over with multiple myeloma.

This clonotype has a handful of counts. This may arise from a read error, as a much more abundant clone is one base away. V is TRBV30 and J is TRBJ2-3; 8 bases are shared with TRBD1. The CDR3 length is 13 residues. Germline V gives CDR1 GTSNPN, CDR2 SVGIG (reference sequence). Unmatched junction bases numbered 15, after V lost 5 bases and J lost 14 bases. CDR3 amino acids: CAWGKTQGDPTYF. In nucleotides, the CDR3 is TGTGCCTGGGGTAAAACACAGGGGGACCCGACGTATTTT.

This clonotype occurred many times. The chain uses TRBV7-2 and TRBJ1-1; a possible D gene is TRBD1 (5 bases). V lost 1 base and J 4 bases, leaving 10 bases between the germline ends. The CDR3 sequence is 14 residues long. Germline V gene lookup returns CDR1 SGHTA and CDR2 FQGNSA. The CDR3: CASSLGRGSTEAFF. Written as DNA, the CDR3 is TGTGCCAGCAGCTTAGGTCGGGGGTCCACTGAAGCTTTCTTT. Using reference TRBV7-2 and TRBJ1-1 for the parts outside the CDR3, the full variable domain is GAGVSQSPSNKVTEKGKDVELRCDPISGHTALYWYRQSLGQGLEFLIYFQGNSAPDKSGLPSDRFSAERTGGSVSTLTIQRTQQEDSAVYLCASSLGRGSTEAFFGQGTRLTVV.

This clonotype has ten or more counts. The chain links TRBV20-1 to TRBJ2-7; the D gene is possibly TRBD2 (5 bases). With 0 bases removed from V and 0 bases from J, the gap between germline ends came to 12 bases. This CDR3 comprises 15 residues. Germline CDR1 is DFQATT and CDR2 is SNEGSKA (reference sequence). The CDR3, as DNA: TGCAGTGCTAGAGACGGACTCGGCCCCTCCTACGAGCAGTACTTC. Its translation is CSARDGLGPSYEQYF.

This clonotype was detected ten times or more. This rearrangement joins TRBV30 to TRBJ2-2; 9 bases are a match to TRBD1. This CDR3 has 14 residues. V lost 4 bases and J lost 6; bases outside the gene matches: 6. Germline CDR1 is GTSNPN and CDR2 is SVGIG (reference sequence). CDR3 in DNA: TGTGCCTGGACCCGGACAGGGGAGGCCGGGGAGCTGTTTTTT. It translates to CAWTRTGEAGELFF.

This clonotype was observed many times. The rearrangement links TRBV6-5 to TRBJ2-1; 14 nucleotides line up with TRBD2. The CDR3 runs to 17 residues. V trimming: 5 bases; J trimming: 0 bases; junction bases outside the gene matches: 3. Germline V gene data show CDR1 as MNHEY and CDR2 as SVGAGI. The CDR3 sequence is CASSRTSGGSSYNEQFF. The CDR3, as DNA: TGTGCCAGCAGTCGGACTAGCGGGGGGAGCTCCTACAATGAGCAGTTCTTC.

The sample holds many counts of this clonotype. This CDR3 reads CASSEDGIDGYTF. DNA for the CDR3: TGTGCCAGCAGTGAGGACGGGATCGATGGCTACACCTTC. The chain combines TRBV25-1 with TRBJ1-2; D uncertain. This CDR3 is 13 amino acids long. CDR1 is MGHDK, CDR2 SYGVNS, per germline. V dropped 3 bases and J dropped 6 bases, with 11 bases sitting between them.

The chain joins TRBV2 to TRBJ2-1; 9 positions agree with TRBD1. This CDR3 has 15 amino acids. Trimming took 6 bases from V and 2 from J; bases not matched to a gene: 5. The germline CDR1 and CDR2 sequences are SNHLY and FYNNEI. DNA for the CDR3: TGTGCCAGCAGGCAGACAGGGGGGACCTACAATGAGCAGTTCTTC. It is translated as CASRQTGGTYNEQFF.

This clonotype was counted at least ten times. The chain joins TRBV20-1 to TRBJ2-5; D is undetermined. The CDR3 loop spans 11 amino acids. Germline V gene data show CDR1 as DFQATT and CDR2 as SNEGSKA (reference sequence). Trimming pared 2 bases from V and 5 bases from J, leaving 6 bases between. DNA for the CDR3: TGCAGTGCTAGATTCGGCGAGACCCAGTACTTC. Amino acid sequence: CSARFGETQYF.

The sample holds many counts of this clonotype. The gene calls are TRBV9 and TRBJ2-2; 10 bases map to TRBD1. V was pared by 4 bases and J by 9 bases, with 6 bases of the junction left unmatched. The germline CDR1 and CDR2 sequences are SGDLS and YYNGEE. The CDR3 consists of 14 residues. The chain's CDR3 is CASSPRQGARELFF. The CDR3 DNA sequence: TGTGCCAGCAGCCCTCGACAGGGGGCCAGGGAGCTGTTTTTT.

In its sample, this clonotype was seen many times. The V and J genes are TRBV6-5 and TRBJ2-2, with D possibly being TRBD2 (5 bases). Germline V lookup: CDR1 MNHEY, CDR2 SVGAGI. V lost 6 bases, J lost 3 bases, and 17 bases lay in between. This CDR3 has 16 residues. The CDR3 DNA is TGTGCCAGCAGGCTTACGGGAAGACCCGACACCGGGGAGCTGTTTTTT. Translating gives CASRLTGRPDTGELFF.

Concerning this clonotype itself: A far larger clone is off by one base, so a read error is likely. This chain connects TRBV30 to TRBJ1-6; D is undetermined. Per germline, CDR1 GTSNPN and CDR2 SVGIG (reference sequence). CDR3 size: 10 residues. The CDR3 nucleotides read TGTGCCTGGATGCACACTGAAGCTTCCTTT. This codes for CAWMHTEASF. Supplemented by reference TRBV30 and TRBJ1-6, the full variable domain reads SQTIHQWPATLVQPVGSPLSLECTVEGTSNPNLYWYRQAAGRGLQLLFYSVGIGQISSEVPQNLSASRPQDRQFILSSKKLLLSDSGFYLCAWMHTEASFGNGTRLTVT.

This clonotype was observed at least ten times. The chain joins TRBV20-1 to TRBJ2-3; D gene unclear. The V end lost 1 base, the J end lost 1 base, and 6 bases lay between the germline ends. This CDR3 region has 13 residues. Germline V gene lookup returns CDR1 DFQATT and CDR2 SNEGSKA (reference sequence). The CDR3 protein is CSARGIGTDTQYF. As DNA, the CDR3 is TGCAGTGCTAGAGGAATAGGCACAGATACGCAGTATTTT.

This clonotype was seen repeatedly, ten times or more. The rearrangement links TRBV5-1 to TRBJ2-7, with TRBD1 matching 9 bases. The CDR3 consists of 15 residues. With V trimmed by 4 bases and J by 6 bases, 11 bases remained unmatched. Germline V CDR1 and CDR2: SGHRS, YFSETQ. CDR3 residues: CASSREGQGTGEQYF. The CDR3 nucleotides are TGCGCCAGCAGCCGGGAAGGACAGGGGACTGGCGAGCAGTACTTC.

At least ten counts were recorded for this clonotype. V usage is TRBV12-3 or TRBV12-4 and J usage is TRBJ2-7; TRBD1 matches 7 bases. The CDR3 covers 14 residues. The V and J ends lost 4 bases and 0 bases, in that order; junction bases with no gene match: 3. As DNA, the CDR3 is TGTGCCAGCAGTTACCGGGACAGCTCCTACGAGCAGTACTTC. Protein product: CASSYRDSSYEQYF.

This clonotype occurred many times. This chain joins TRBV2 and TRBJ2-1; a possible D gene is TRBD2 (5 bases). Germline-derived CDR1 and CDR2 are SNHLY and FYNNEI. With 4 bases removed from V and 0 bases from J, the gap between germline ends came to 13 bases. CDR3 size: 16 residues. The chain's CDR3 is CASSGSPGSSYNEQFF. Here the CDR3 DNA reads TGTGCCAGCAGTGGGTCCCCGGGGAGCTCCTACAATGAGCAGTTCTTC.

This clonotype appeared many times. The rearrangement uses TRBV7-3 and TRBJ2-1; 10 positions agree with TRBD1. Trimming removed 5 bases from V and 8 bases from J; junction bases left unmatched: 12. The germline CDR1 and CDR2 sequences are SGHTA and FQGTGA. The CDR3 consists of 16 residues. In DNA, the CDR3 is TGTGCCAGCAGCGTGACAGGGGGCAGATTTACGGATGAGCAGTTCTTC. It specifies CASSVTGGRFTDEQFF.

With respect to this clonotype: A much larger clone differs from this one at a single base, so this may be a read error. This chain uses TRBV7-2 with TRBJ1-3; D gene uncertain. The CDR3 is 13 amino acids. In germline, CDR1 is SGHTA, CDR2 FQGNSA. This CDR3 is CASSPRNGSTIYF. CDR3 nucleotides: TGTGCCAGCAGCCCCCGAAATGGAAGCACCATATATTTT.

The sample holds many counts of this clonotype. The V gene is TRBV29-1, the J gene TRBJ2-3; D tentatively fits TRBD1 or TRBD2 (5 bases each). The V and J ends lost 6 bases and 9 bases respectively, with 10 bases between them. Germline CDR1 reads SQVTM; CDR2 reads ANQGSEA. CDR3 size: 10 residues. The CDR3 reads CSVSRDTQYF. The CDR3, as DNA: TGCAGCGTGTCCCGGGACACGCAGTATTTT.

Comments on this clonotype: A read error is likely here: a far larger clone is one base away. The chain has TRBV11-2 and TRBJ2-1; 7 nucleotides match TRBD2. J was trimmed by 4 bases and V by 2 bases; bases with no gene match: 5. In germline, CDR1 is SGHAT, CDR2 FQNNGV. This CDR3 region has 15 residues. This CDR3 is CASSLSGTPYNEQFF. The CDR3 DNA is TGTGCCAGCAGCTTAAGCGGGACCCCTTACAATGAGCAGTTCTTC. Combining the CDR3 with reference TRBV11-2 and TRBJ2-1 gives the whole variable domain EAGVAQSPRYKIIEKRQSVAFWCNPISGHATLYWYQQILGQGPKLLIQFQNNGVVDDSQLPKDRFSAERLKGVDSTLKIQPAKLEDSAVYLCASSLSGTPYNEQFFGPGTRLTVL.

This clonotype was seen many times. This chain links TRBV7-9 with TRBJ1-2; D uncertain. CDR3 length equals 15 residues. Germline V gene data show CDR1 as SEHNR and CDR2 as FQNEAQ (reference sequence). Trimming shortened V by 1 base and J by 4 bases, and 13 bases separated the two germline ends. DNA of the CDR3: TGTGCCAGCAGCTTAGGGGTAGCCTACGGCTATGGCTACACCTTC. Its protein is CASSLGVAYGYGYTF.

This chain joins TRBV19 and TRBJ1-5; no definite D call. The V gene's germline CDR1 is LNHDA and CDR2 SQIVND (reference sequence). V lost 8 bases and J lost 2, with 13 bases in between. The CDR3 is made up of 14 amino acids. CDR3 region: CASVQSWGNQPQHF. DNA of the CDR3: TGTGCCAGTGTCCAGAGTTGGGGCAATCAGCCCCAGCATTTT.

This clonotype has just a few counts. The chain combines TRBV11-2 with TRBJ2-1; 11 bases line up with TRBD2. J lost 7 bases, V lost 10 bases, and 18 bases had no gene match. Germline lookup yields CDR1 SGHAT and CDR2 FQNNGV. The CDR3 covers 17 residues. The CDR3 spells CATSASGRPRAKNEQFF. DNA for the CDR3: TGTGCCACCTCGGCTAGCGGGAGGCCCCGGGCGAAGAATGAGCAGTTCTTC.

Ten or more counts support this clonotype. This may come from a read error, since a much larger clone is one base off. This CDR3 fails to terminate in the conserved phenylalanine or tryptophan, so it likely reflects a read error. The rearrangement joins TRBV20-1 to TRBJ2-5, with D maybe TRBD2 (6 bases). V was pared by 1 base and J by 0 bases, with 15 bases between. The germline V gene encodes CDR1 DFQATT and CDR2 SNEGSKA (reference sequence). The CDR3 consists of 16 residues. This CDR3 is CSARGGSRTNQETQYL. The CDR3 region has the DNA TGCAGTGCTAGAGGAGGGTCCCGGACTAACCAAGAGACCCAGTACCTC.